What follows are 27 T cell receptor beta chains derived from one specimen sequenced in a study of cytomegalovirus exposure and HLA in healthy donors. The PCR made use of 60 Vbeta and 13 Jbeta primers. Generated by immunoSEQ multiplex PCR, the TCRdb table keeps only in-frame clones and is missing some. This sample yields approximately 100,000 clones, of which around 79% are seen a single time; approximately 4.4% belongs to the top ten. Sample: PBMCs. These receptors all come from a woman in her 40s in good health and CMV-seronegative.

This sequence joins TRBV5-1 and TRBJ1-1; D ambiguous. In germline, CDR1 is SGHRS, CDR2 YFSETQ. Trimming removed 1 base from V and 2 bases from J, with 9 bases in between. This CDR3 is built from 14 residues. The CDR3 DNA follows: TGCGCCAGCAGCTTGCGCAGAATAAACACTGAAGCTTTCTTT. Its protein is CASSLRRINTEAFF.

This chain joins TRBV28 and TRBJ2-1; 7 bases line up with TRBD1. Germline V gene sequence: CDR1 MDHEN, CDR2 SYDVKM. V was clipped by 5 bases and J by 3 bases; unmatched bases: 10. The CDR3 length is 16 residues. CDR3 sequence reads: CASSHHGTVDYNEQFF. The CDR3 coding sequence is TGTGCCAGCAGTCACCACGGGACAGTTGACTACAATGAGCAGTTCTTC.

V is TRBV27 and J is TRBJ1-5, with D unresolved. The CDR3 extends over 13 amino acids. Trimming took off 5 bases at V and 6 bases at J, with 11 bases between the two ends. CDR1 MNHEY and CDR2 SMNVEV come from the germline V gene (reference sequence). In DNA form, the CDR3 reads TGTGCCAGCAGTGGGCTGGGAGGTCAGCCCCAGCATTTT. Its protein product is CASSGLGGQPQHF.

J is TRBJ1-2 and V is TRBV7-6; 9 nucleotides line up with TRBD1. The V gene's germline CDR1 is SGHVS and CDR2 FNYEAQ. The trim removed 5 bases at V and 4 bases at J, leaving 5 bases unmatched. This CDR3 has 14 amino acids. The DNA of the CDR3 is TGTGCCAGCAGCCAACAGGGGGCCGTCTATGGCTACACCTTC. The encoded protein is CASSQQGAVYGYTF.

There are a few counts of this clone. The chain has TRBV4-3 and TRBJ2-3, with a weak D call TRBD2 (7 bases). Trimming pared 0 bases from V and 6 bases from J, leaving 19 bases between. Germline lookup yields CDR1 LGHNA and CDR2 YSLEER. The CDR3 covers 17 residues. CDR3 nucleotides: TGCGCCAGCAGCCAAGATCTCGTGGGGGGGCTCGGTGATACGCAGTATTTT. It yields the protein CASSQDLVGGLGDTQYF.

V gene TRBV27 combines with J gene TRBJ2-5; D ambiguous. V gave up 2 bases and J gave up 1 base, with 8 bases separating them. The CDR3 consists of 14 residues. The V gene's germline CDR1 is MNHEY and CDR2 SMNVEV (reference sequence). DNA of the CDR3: TGTGCCAGCAGTTTAAATCCTAGCCAAGAGACCCAGTACTTC. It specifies CASSLNPSQETQYF.

CDR3 sequence: CASSTVAGGLGEQFF. Written as DNA, the CDR3 is TGTGCCAGCAGCACAGTAGCGGGCGGGCTTGGCGAGCAGTTCTTC. The chain couples TRBV5-4 to TRBJ2-1; 7 nucleotides line up with TRBD2. The V gene end was trimmed by 4 bases and the J gene end by 10 bases; junction bases not matched to a gene: 14. CDR1 and CDR2 (germline): SGHNT, YYREEE (reference sequence). The CDR3 spans 15 residues.

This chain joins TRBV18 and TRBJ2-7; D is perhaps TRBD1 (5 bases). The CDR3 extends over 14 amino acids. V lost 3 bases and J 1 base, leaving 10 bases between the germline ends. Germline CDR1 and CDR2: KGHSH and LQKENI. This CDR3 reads CASSPKDTSYEQYF. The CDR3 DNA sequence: TGTGCCAGCTCACCTAAGGACACTTCCTACGAGCAGTACTTC.

DNA of the CDR3: TGTGCCTGGAGTAGGACAGCGAACACTGAAGCTTTCTTT. Translation: CAWSRTANTEAFF. J is TRBJ1-1 and V is TRBV30, with D possibly matching TRBD1 (6 bases). Germline values: CDR1 GTSNPN, CDR2 SVGIG (reference sequence). V was trimmed by 2 bases and J by 1 base, leaving 8 bases between them. The CDR3 covers 13 residues.

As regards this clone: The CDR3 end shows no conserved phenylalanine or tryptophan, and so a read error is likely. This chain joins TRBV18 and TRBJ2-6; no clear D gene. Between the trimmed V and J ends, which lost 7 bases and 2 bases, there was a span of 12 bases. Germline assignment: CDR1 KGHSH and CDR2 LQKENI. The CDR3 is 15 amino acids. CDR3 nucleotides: TGTGCCAGCTTACCGACGCTTACTGGGGCCAACGTCCTGACTGTC. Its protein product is CASLPTLTGANVLTV.

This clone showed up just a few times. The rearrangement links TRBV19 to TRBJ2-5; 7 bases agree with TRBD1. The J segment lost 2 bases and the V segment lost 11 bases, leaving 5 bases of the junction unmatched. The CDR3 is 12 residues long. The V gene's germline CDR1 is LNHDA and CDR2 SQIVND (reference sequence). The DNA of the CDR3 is TGTGCCTGCCGGGACAGACAAGAGACCCAGTACTTC. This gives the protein CACRDRQETQYF.

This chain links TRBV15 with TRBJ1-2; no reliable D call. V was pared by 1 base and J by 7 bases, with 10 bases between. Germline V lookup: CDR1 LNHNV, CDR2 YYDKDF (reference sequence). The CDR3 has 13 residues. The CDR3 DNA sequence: TGTGCCACCAGCAGAGTCGGGTTAGGTGGCTACACCTTC. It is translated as CATSRVGLGGYTF.

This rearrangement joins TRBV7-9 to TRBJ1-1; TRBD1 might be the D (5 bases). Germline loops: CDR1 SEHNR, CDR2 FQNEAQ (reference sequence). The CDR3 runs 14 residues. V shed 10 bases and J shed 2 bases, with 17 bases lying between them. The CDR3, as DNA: TGTGCCACCGGGGGGGTCTACTTAAACACTGAAGCTTTCTTT. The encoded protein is CATGGVYLNTEAFF.

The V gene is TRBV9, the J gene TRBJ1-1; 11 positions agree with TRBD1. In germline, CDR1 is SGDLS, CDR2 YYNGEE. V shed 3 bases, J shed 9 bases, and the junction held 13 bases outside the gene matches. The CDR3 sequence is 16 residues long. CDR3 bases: TGTGCCAGCAGCGCCACGGCTCCTGGACAGGGGGCTAAAGCTTTCTTT. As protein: CASSATAPGQGAKAFF.

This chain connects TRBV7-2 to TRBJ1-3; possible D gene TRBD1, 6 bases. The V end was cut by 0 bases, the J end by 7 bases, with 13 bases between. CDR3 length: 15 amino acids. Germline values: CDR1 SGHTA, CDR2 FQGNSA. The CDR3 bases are TGTGCCAGCAGCTTAGCGTTTACAGGGTGGAACACCATATATTTT. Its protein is CASSLAFTGWNTIYF.

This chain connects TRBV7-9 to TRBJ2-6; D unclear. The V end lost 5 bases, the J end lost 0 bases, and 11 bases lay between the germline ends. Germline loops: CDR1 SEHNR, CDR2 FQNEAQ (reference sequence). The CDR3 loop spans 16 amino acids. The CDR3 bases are TGTGCCAGCAGCCCACCCGGGTACTCTGGGGCCAACGTCCTGACTTTC. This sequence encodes CASSPPGYSGANVLTF.

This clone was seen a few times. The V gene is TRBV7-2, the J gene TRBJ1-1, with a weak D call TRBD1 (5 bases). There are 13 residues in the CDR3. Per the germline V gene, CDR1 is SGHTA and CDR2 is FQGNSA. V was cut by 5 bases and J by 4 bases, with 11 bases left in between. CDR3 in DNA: TGTGCCAGCAGCCCGGGGGGACGCACTGAAGCTTTCTTT. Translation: CASSPGGRTEAFF.

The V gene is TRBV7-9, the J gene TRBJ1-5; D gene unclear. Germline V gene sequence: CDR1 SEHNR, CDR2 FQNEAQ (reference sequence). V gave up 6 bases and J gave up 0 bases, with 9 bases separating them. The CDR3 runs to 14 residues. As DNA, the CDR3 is TGTGCCAGCAGTTTTACCGGTAGCAATCAGCCCCAGCATTTT. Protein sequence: CASSFTGSNQPQHF.

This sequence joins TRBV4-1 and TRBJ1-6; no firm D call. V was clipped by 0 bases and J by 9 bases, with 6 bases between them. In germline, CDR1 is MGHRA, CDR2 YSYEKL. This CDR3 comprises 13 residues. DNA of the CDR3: TGCGCCAGCAGCCAAGATATCCGTTCACCCCTCCACTTT. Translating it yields CASSQDIRSPLHF.

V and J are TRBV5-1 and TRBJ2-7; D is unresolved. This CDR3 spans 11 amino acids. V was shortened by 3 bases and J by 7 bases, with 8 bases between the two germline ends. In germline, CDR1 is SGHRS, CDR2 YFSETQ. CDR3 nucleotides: TGCGCCAGCAGCTATGACTGGGAGCAGTACTTC. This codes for CASSYDWEQYF.

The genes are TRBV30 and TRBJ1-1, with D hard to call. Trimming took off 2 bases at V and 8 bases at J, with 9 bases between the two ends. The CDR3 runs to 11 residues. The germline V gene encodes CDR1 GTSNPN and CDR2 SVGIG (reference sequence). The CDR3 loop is CAWSFPGEAFF. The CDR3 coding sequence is TGTGCCTGGAGTTTTCCGGGAGAAGCTTTCTTT.

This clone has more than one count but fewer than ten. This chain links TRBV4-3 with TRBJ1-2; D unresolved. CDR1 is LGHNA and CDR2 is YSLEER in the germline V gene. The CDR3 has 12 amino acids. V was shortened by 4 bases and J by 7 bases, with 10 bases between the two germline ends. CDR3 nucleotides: TGCGCCAGCAGCCTGAACTATGGTGGCTACACCTTC. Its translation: CASSLNYGGYTF.

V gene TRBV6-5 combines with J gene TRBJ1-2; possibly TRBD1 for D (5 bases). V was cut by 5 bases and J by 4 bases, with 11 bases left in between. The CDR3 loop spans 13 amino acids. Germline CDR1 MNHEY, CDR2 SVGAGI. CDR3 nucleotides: TGTGCCAGCAGTGAGCGGGGGTTCTATGGCTACACCTTC. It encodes CASSERGFYGYTF.

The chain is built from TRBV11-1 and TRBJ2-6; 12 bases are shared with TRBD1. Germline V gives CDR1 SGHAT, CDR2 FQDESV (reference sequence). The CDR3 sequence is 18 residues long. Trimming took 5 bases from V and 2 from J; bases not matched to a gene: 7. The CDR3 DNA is TGTGCCAGCAGCCCGGTTGGGACAGGGGGCGCTGGGGCCAACGTCCTGACTTTC. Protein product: CASSPVGTGGAGANVLTF.

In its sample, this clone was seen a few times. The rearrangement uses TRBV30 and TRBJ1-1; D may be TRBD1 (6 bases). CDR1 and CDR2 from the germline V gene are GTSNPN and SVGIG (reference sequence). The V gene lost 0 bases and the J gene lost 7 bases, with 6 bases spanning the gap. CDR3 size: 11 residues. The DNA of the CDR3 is TGTGCCTGGAGTGTACAGGGTGAAGCTTTCTTT. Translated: CAWSVQGEAFF.

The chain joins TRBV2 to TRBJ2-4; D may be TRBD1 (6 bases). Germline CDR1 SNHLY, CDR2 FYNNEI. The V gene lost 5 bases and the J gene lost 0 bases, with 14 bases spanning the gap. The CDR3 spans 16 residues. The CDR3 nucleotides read TGTGCCAGCAGTCCAGGGGTTCAATTAGCCAAAAACATTCAGTACTTC. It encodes CASSPGVQLAKNIQYF. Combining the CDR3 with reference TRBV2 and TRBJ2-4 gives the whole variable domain EPEVTQTPSHQVTQMGQEVILRCVPISNHLYFYWYRQILGQKVEFLVSFYNNEISEKSEIFDDQFSVERPDGSNFTLKIRSTKLEDSAMYFCASSPGVQLAKNIQYFGAGTRLSVL.

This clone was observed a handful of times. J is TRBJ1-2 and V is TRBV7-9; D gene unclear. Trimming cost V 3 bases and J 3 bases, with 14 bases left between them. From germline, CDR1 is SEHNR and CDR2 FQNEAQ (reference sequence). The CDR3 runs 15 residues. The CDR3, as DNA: TGTGCCAGCAGCTTTCCAGAGGGAAGGGACTATGGCTACACCTTC. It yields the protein CASSFPEGRDYGYTF.